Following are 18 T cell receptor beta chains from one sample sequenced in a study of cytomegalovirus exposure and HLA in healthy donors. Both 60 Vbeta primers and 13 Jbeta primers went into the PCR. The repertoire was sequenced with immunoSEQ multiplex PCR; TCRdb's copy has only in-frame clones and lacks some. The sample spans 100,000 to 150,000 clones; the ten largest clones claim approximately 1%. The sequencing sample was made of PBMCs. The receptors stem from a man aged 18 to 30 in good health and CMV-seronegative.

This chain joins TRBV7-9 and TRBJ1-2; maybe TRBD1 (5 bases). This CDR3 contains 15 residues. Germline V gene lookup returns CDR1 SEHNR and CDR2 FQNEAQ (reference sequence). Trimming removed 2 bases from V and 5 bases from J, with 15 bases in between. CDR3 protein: CASSLQGTTPYGYTF. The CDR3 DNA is TGTGCCAGCAGCTTACAGGGCACCACTCCGTATGGCTACACCTTC.

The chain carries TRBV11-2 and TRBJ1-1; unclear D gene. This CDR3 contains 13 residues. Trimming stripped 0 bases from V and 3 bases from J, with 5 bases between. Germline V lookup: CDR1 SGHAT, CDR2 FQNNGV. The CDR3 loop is CASSLDSDTEAFF. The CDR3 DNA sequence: TGTGCCAGCAGCTTAGATTCGGACACTGAAGCTTTCTTT.

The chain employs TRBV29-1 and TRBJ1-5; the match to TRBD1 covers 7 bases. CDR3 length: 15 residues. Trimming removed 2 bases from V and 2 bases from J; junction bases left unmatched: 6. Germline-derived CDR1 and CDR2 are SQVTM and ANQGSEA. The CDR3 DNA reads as TGCAGCGTTGAAAATAGACAGGGTGGCAATCAGCCCCAGCATTTT. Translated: CSVENRQGGNQPQHF. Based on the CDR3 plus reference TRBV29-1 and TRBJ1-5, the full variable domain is SAVISQKPSRDICQRGTSLTIQCQVDSQVTMMFWYRQQPGQSLTLIATANQGSEATYESGFVIDKFPISRPNLTFSTLTVSNMSPEDSSIYLCSVENRQGGNQPQHFGDGTRLSIL.

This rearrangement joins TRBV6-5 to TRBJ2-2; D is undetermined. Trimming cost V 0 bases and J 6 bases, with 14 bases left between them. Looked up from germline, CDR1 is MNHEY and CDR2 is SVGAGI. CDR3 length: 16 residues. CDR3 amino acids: CASSYSVLISAGELFF. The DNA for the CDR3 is TGTGCCAGCAGTTACTCGGTACTTATAAGCGCCGGGGAGCTGTTTTTT.

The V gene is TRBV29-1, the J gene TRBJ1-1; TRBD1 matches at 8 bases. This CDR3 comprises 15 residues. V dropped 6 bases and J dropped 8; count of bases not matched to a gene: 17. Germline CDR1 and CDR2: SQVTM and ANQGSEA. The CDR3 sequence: CSVIELDRGVREAFF. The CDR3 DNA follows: TGCAGCGTCATTGAATTAGACAGGGGCGTTCGAGAAGCTTTCTTT.

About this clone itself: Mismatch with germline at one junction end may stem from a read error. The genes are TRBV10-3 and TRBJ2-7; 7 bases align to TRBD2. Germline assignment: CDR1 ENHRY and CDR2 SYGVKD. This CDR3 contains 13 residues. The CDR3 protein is CAISESESLSGNF. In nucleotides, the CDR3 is TGTGCCATCAGTGAGTCAGAATCACTAAGCGGGAACTTC.

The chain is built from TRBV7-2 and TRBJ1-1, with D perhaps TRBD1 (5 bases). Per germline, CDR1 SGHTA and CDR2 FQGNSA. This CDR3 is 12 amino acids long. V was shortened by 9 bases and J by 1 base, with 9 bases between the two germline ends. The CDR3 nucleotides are TGTGCCAGTAAAAGGGGGAACACTGAAGCTTTCTTT. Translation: CASKRGNTEAFF.

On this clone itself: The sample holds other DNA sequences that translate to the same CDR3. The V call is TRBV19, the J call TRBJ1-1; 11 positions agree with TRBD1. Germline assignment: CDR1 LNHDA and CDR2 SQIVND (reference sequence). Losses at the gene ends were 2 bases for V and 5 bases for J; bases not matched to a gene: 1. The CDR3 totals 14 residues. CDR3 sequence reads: CASSIRDRGTEAFF. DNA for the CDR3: TGTGCCAGTAGTATACGGGACAGGGGGACTGAAGCTTTCTTT.

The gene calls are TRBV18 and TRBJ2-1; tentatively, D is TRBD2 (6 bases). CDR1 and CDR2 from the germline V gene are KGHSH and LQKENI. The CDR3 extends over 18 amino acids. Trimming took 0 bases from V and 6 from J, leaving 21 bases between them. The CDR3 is CASSPPRGKGIKGNEQFF. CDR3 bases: TGTGCCAGCTCACCACCGCGGGGTAAGGGAATCAAGGGCAATGAGCAGTTCTTC.

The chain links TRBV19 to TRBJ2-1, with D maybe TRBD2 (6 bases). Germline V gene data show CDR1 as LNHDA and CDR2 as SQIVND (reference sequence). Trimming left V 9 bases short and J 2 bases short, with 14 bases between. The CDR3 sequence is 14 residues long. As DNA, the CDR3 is TGTGCCAGCTCAAGCGGGCACCCCTACAATGAGCAGTTCTTC. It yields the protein CASSSGHPYNEQFF.

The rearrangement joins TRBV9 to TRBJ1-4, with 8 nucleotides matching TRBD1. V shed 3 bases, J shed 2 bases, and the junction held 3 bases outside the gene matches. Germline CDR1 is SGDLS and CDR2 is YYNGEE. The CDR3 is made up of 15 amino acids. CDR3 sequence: CASSARQGTNEKLFF. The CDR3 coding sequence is TGTGCCAGCAGCGCCCGACAGGGGACTAATGAAAAACTGTTTTTT. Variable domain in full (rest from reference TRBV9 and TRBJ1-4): DSGVTQTPKHLITATGQRVTLRCSPRSGDLSVYWYQQSLDQGLQFLIQYYNGEERAKGNILERFSAQQFPDLHSELNLSSLELGDSALYFCASSARQGTNEKLFFGSGTQLSVL.

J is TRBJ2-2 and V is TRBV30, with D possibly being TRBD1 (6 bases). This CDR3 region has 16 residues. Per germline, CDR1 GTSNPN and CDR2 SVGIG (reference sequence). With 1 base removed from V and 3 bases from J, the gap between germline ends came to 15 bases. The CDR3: CAWSAGAMGHTGELFF. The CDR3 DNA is TGTGCCTGGAGTGCAGGGGCGATGGGTCACACCGGGGAGCTGTTTTTT.

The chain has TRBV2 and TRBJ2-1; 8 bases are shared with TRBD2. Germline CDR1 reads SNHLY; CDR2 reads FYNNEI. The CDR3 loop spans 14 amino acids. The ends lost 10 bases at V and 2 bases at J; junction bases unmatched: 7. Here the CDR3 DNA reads TGTGCCACCCGGGGTAGCGGGGCCTACAATGAGCAGTTCTTC. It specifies CATRGSGAYNEQFF. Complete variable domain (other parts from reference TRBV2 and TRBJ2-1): EPEVTQTPSHQVTQMGQEVILRCVPISNHLYFYWYRQILGQKVEFLVSFYNNEISEKSEIFDDQFSVERPDGSNFTLKIRSTKLEDSAMYFCATRGSGAYNEQFFGPGTRLTVL.

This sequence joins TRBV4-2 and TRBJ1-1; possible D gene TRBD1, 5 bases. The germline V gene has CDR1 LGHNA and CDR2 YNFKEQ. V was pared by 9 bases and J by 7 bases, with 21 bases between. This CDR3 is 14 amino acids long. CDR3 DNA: TGTGCCAGTACCCCCGGGGGTAATCGGGATGAAGCTTTCTTT. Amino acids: CASTPGGNRDEAFF.

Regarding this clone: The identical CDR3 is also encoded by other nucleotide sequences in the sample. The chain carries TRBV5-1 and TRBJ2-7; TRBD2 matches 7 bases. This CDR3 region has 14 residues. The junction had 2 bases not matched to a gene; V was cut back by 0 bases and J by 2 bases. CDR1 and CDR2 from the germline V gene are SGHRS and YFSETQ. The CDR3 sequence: CASSLGGRTYEQYF. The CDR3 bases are TGCGCCAGCAGCTTGGGCGGGAGAACCTACGAGCAGTACTTC.

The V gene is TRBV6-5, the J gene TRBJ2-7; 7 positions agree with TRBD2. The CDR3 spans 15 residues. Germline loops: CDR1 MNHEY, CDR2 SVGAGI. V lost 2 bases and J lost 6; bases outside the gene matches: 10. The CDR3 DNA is TGTGCCAGCAGTTACGTTTCGGGAGGAGTCGGCGAGCAGTACTTC. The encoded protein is CASSYVSGGVGEQYF.

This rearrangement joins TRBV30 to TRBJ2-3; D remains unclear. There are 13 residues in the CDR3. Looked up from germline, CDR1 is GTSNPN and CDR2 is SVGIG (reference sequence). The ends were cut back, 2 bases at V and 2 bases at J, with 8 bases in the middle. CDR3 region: CAWSTGYTDTQYF. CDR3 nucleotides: TGTGCCTGGAGTACGGGTTACACAGATACGCAGTATTTT.

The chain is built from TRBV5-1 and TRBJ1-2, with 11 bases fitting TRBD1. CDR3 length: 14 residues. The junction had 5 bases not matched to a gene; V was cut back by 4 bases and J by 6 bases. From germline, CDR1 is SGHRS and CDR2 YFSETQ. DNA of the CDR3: TGCGCCAGCAGCCAGGGACAGGGGGTAAATGGCTACACCTTC. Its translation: CASSQGQGVNGYTF.